This note documents a single TCR beta chain sequence. This entry belongs to a study of blood T cell repertoires in COVID-19. Background on the study: Researchers got acute and convalescent COVID-19 samples from the United States, Italy and Spain. Sources were T cells, B-cell-depleted T cells, or PBMCs; the material itself was cDNA or gDNA.

Original methodology: Estimates of nucleated cell counts were drawn from the amplification of reference gene primers. The protocol was immunoSEQ multiplex PCR, while the TCRdb copy is restricted to in-frame clones and leaves out a portion. V, J and clone size are those of that table, while D and trimming were read from the DNA. This sample has fewer than 150,000 clones, with roughly nine tenths found just once. The CDR3 sequence is 13 residues long. Unmatched junction bases numbered 2, after V lost 3 bases and J lost 10 bases. The origin of this receptor is a man in his 70s who had recovered from COVID-19. Input material: peripheral blood. The V and J genes are TRBV12-3 or TRBV12-4 and TRBJ1-6; 8 positions match TRBD1. The CDR3 DNA sequence: TGTGCCAGCAGTTTGACAGGGGTCTCACCCCTCCACTTT. Amino acids: CASSLTGVSPLHF.